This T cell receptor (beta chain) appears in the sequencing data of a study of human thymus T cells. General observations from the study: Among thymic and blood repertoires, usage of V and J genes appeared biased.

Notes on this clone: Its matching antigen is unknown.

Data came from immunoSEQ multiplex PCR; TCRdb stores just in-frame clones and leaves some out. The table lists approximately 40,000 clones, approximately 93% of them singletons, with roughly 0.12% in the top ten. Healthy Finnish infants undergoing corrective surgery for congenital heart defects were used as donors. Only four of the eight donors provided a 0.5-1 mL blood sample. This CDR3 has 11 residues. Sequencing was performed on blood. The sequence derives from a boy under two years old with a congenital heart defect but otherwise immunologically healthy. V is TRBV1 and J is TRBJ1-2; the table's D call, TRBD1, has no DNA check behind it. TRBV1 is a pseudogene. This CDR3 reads CTSSQEWSRAW. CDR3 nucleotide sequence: TGCACCAGCAGCCAAGAGTGGTCCAGGGCGTGG.